This TCR beta chain was profiled in a study of CD8 T cells in ankylosing spondylitis listed by TCRdb under 2017. Study-wide context: The study profiled T cell receptor beta repertoires in healthy donors and ankylosing spondylitis patients to find disease-linked TCR variants. The full study cohort comprised about 24 ankylosing spondylitis patients and approximately 100 healthy donors. Peripheral blood was sampled, and synovial fluid was additionally collected from ankylosing spondylitis patients.

This clonotype showed up many times. Its antigen is still unknown. Within one base of it there is no much larger clone, and no base qualities were kept. TCRdb names Illumina HiSeq 2500 as the instrument used. TCR beta libraries were prepared by quantitative 5'-RACE with molecular barcodes. Per the source publication's procedure: A new computational method, built on a probabilistic model of VDJ rearrangement, was used to identify disease-linked TCR variants. The public reads were quality trimmed at Q25 with fastp and then assembled into clones with MiXCR by TCRdb, keeping productive beta chains. Each entry merges the rows of one CDR3 protein and shows their most common DNA and genes. The V and J calls and clone size are TCRdb's, not the authors'. The table for this sample lists 220,000 or so distinct CDR3 sequences; around 19% of them were counted only once. Jointly, the top ten make up under 45% of the sample.

General study outcomes and caveats: Some of the motif variants had been reported before in the synovial fluid and blood of reactive arthritis patients, a finding that suggests common disease-initiation mechanisms. The disease-linked clones showed a CD8+ phenotype and occurred at relatively low frequencies in peripheral blood. Blood from ankylosing spondylitis patients appeared to be characterized by a TCR beta motif made up of eight highly homologous amino acid variants. The disease-linked clones were reported as significantly enriched in matched synovial fluid samples from ankylosing spondylitis patients.

The trim is 0 bases for V and 1 base for J, with a gap of 7 bases between the germline ends. From cysteine to phenylalanine, the CDR3 is 14 amino acids long. Solely the CDR3 DNA is kept, with 42 bases framed from the first base. Based on the germline V gene, the CDR1 and CDR2 sequences are SGHRS and YFSETQ. This sequence uses TRBV5-1 and TRBJ1-1, with a weak D call of TRBD1 (6 bases match). The sample consisted of blood, either unsorted or a sorted T cell fraction (not recorded which). The source is a male donor with ankylosing spondylitis. The DNA is as follows: TGCGCCAGCAGCTTGGCCAGGGGGAACACTGAAGCTTTCTTT. It encodes CASSLARGNTEAFF.